The 2 T cell receptor beta chains given below trace back to one sample, sequenced in a study of T cell responses to AZD1222 COVID-19 vaccine. Sequencing used immunoSEQ multiplex PCR; TCRdb keeps in-frame clones, though not all of them. In the table there are 40,000 to 50,000 clones, around 89% of which are singletons. Sample: peripheral blood, taken 28 days after the second AZD1222 dose. The receptors stem from an adult who received the AZD1222 COVID-19 vaccine.

V is TRBV6-2 or TRBV6-3 and J is TRBJ1-1; D uncertain. The CDR3 contains 13 residues. Trimming stripped 5 bases from V and 1 base from J, with 8 bases between. The germline gives CDR1 MNHEY, CDR2 SVGEGT. Here the CDR3 reads CASSLDGNTEAFF. CDR3 coding DNA: TGTGCCAGCAGTCTGGACGGGAACACTGAAGCTTTCTTT.

The rearrangement joins TRBV9 to TRBJ2-2; D unresolved. Germline CDR1 is SGDLS and CDR2 is YYNGEE. CDR3 length: 14 residues. V was shortened by 4 bases and J by 3 bases, with 10 bases between the two germline ends. The CDR3 protein is CASSTGRDTGELFF. Written as DNA, the CDR3 is TGTGCCAGCAGCACCGGACGGGACACCGGGGAGCTGTTTTTT.